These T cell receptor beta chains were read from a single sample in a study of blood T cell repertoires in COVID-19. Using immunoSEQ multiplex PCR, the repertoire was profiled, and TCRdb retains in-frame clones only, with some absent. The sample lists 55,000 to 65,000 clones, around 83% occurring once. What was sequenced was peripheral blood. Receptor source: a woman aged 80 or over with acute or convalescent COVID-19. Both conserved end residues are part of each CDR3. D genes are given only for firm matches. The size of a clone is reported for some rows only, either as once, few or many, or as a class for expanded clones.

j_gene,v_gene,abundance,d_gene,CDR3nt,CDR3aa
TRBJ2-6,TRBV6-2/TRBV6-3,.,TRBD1,TGTGCCAGCAGTTCACAGGGGCCGGCCAACGTCCTGACTTTC,CASSSQGPANVLTF
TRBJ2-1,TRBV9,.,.,TGTGCCAGCAGTCCCACGAGGACAGCCTACAATGAGCAGTTCTTC,CASSPTRTAYNEQFF
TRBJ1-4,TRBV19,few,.,TGTGCCAGTAGTGTCAACCCGACAGGTGGTGAAGGAAAACTGTTTTTT,CASSVNPTGGEGKLFF
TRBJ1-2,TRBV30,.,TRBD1,TGTGCCTGGAGTGTAAAGGGGACAGGGTACCGTCTCGCTAACTATGGCTACACCTTC,CAWSVKGTGYRLANYGYTF
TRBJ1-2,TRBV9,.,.,TGTGCCAGCAGCCTCGGACAGACCTCTAAAGGTGGCTACACCTTC,CASSLGQTSKGGYTF
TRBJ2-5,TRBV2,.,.,TGTGCCAGCAGTGAAAGAGAGGTCCTAGCTGAGACCCAGTACTTC,CASSEREVLAETQYF
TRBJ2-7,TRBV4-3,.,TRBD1,TGCGCCAGCAGCCAATCAGGATTTCGGGACAGGGGGCCCTACGAGCAGTACTTC,CASSQSGFRDRGPYEQYF
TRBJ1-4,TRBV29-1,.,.,TGCAGCGTAATATTTACGGGGAAAAGGAACGAAAAACTGTTTTTT,CSVIFTGKRNEKLFF
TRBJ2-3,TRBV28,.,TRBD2,TGTGCCAGCAGTTTTGGTAGCGGGAGACGCACAGATACGCAGTATTTT,CASSFGSGRRTDTQYF
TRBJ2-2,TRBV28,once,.,TGTGCCAGCAGTTTGGGACTTCCTGCCGGGGAGCTGTTTTTT,CASSLGLPAGELFF
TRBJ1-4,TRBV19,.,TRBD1,TGTGCCAGTAGTACCGGACAGGCATCTACTAATGAAAAACTGTTTTTT,CASSTGQASTNEKLFF
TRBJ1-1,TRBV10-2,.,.,TGCGCCAGCAGAGGTTCCAGGGACACTGAAGCTTTCTTT,CASRGSRDTEAFF
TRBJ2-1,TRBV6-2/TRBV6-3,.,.,TGTGCCAGCGGTTTAAGCGGCAGCTCCTACAATGAGCAGTTCTTC,CASGLSGSSYNEQFF
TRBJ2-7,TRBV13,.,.,TGTGCCAGCAGCTTAGAGGCCGGGTCTCGCTCCGAGCAGTACTTC,CASSLEAGSRSEQYF
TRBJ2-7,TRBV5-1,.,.,TGCGCCAGCAGCAGGCGGGGCGGACCCTCCTACGAGCAGTACTTC,CASSRRGGPSYEQYF
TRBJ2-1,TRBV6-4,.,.,TGTGCCAGCAGTGACTCGCCGACTAGTTTATACAATGAGCAGTTCTTC,CASSDSPTSLYNEQFF
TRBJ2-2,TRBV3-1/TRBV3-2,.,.,TGTGCCAGCAGCCCAATAGCGGGGGAGCTGTTTTTT,CASSPIAGELFF
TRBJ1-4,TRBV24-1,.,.,TGTGCCACCAGACCCGGAGGGGAGGAAAAACTGTTTTTT,CATRPGGEEKLFF
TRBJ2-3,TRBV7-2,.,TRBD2,TGTGCCAGCAGCTCCCGCCGGACTAGCGGGGGGGCTTCAGATACGCAGTATTTT,CASSSRRTSGGASDTQYF
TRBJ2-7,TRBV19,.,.,TGTGCCAGTACCGCAAGGTTCGGAGACGCTGGGTTTTACGAGCAGTACTTC,CASTARFGDAGFYEQYF
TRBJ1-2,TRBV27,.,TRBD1,TGTGCCAGCAGTTCGTCCGGGACAGGGGGCCCTAACTATGGCTACACCTTC,CASSSSGTGGPNYGYTF
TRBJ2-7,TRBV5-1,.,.,TGCGCCAGCAGCTTGGCCAATACAGGGTCCTACGAGCAGTACTTC,CASSLANTGSYEQYF
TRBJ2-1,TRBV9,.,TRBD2,TGTGCCAGCAGCGGAATAGCGGGAGCCTACAATGAGCAGTTCTTC,CASSGIAGAYNEQFF
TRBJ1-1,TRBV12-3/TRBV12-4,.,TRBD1,TGTGCCAGCAGTTTTGAGGGGGCAGGCGAAGCTTTCTTT,CASSFEGAGEAFF
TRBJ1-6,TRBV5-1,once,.,TGCGCCAGCAGCTTGGGGGGCGCCGGGAATTCACCCCTCCACTTT,CASSLGGAGNSPLHF
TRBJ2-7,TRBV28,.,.,TGTGCCAGCCAGGCTGTGGCGCTCGAGCAGTACTTC,CASQAVALEQYF
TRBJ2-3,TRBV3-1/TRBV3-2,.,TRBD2,TGTGCCAGCAGCCGCCCTCGAGCGGGATCGTTGGATACGCAGTATTTT,CASSRPRAGSLDTQYF
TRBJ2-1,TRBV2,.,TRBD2,TGTGCCAGCAAGAGAAGGTCGGGACTAGCTGACTACAATGAGCAGTTCTTC,CASKRRSGLADYNEQFF
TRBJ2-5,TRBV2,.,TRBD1,TGTGCCAGCAGACCCTTTCCGGACAGGGGAAAGGCCCAGTACTTC,CASRPFPDRGKAQYF
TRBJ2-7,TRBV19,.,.,TGTGCCAGTAGAAGCGGGTACGAGCAGTACTTC,CASRSGYEQYF
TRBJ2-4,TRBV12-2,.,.,TGTGCAAGTCGCTTAGGGCCCAGACAGTACTTC,CASRLGPRQYF